This T cell receptor (beta chain) is from a study of CD8 T cells in ankylosing spondylitis. One entry per CDR3 protein, called by TCRdb with MiXCR from the 5' RACE reads. The data show over 600,000 distinct CDR3 sequences, about 20% seen once. Overall study findings and caveats: Peripheral blood held disease-linked clones only at relatively low frequency, and these were CD8+. Matched synovial fluid from ankylosing spondylitis patients was reported to be enriched for disease-linked clones. Characteristic, it appeared, of ankylosing spondylitis blood was a TCR beta motif of fewer than 10 highly homologous variants.

Remarks on this clonotype: No antigen is known for it.

Trimming removed 5 bases at V and 3 bases at J, with 8 bases between. This CDR3 comprises 13 residues. Germline V CDR1 and CDR2: LGHDT, YNNKEL (reference sequence). Sample: blood, either unsorted or a sorted T cell fraction (not recorded which). The rearrangement joins TRBV3-1 to TRBJ2-4; no reliable D call. The source of this sequence is a male donor with ankylosing spondylitis. The CDR3 DNA reads as TGTGCCAGCAGCGCGCGTAGCAAAAACATTCAGTACTTC. Encoded protein: CASSARSKNIQYF.